Listed here is a single TCR beta chain. What it binds is not known. The record originates from a study of OX40 agonist ivuxolimab in advanced cancers. Method: immunoSEQ multiplex PCR; TCRdb's copy keeps in-frame clones and lacks some. The sample lists about 59,000 clones; 82% were seen once. Study-wide points: Compared with CD4+, CD8+ T cells on average had more expanded clones.

Blood was sampled at baseline, cycle 4 day 1, and cycle 7 day 1. Trimming removed 0 bases from V and 2 bases from J; junction bases left unmatched: 10. Germline V CDR1 and CDR2: SGDLS, YYNGEE. This CDR3 is built from 18 residues. The source of this sequence is an adult with an advanced solid tumor such as melanoma, head and neck, liver or kidney cancer. The chain joins TRBV9 to TRBJ2-3; TRBD2 matches 9 bases. Sequences were derived from CD4+ or CD8+ T cells sorted from blood, sampled in a trial of the OX40 agonist ivuxolimab. The DNA of the CDR3 is TGTGCCAGCAGCGTAGGGGCTCGTGGCGGGAGGGCCACAGATACGCAGTATTTT. Translation gives CASSVGARGGRATDTQYF.